These 26 T cell receptor beta chains came from one sample sequenced in a study of untreated major depressive disorder. The table came from immunoSEQ multiplex PCR; TCRdb's copy has only in-frame clones and leaves some out. The top ten clones hold 0.45% to 0.6% of a sample with tens of thousands of clones, roughly 90% of them seen once. The sequenced material came from CD4+ T cells from PBMCs. The receptors shown here come from a woman in her forties in good health.

This clone is a singleton in its sample. The V call is TRBV27, the J call TRBJ1-2; D not resolved. CDR1 is MNHEY and CDR2 is SMNVEV in the germline V gene (reference sequence). V lost 4 bases and J 1 base, leaving 10 bases between the germline ends. This CDR3 is 14 amino acids long. CDR3 region: CASSSPTSNYGYTF. The CDR3 DNA reads as TGTGCCAGCAGTTCCCCGACAAGTAACTATGGCTACACCTTC.

V gene TRBV7-9 combines with J gene TRBJ2-7, with D tentatively TRBD1 (6 bases). The CDR3 has 16 residues. V was clipped by 3 bases and J by 12 bases, with 27 bases between them. CDR1 is SEHNR and CDR2 is FQNEAQ in the germline V gene (reference sequence). CDR3 amino acids: CASSLGTTGMYESTYV. The CDR3 nucleotides read TGTGCCAGCAGCTTGGGAACGACAGGAATGTACGAGTCGACGTACGTC.

This chain links TRBV6-5 with TRBJ1-1; D gene unclear. The CDR3 covers 13 residues. The germline V gene has CDR1 MNHEY and CDR2 SVGAGI. Trimming took 5 bases from V and 7 from J, leaving 14 bases between them. CDR3 loop: CASSIQDDLEAFF. In DNA form, the CDR3 reads TGTGCCAGCAGTATCCAGGATGACCTTGAAGCTTTCTTT.

This chain uses TRBV2 with TRBJ2-1; D is perhaps TRBD1 or TRBD2 (5 bases each). Germline values: CDR1 SNHLY, CDR2 FYNNEI. This CDR3 spans 15 amino acids. Trimming left V 5 bases short and J 12 bases short, with 23 bases between. CDR3 nucleotides: TGTGCCAGCAGTCCGTCCGGGACGTCGGCTTTGGGGCAGTTCTTC. This codes for CASSPSGTSALGQFF.

The chain has TRBV30 and TRBJ2-6, with TRBD2 as a possible D gene (5 bases). This CDR3 comprises 14 residues. Looked up from germline, CDR1 is GTSNPN and CDR2 is SVGIG (reference sequence). Trimming cost V 5 bases and J 0 bases, with 8 bases left between them. CDR3: CAWGGGSGANVLTF. The CDR3 DNA reads as TGTGCCTGGGGAGGAGGCTCTGGGGCCAACGTCCTGACTTTC.

This clone has more than one count but fewer than ten. This chain joins TRBV4-1 and TRBJ2-1, with D possibly being TRBD2 (5 bases). Trimming shortened V by 1 base and J by 8 bases, and 12 bases separated the two germline ends. The CDR3 sequence is 14 residues long. Germline V gene sequence: CDR1 MGHRA, CDR2 YSYEKL. For the CDR3, the DNA is TGCGCCAGCAGCCAAGCGTACGGGCGGGATGAGCAGTTCTTC. It codes for CASSQAYGRDEQFF.

This chain links TRBV5-6 with TRBJ2-7, with D perhaps matching TRBD2 (6 bases). The better agreement between TRBJ2-5 and the DNA end casts doubt on the J call. In germline, CDR1 is SGHDT, CDR2 YYEEEE. The length of the CDR3 is 15 residues. CDR3 bases: TGTGCCAGCAGCTTGTTTAGGCTAGCGCTGGAGACCCAGTACTTC. Its translation: CASSLFRLALETQYF.

The V and J genes are TRBV27 and TRBJ2-5, with no clear D. V lost 4 bases and J lost 4, with 10 bases in between. Germline values: CDR1 MNHEY, CDR2 SMNVEV (reference sequence). The CDR3 has 13 residues. The CDR3 bases are TGTGCCAGCAGTTCCGGGCCCCGAGAGACCCAGTACTTC. Protein: CASSSGPRETQYF.

This chain connects TRBV2 to TRBJ1-1, with D possibly TRBD1 on 5 matching bases. The V gene lost 4 bases and the J gene lost 8 bases, with 14 bases spanning the gap. The CDR3 covers 13 residues. Germline V CDR1 and CDR2: SNHLY, FYNNEI. In DNA form, the CDR3 reads TGTGCCAGCAGTGTATTAGGGACGGCGGAAGCTTTCTTT. As protein: CASSVLGTAEAFF. The full variable domain, with the rest looked up from reference TRBV2 and TRBJ1-1, is EPEVTQTPSHQVTQMGQEVILRCVPISNHLYFYWYRQILGQKVEFLVSFYNNEISEKSEIFDDQFSVERPDGSNFTLKIRSTKLEDSAMYFCASSVLGTAEAFFGQGTRLTVV.

The CDR3 DNA follows: TGTGCCAGCAGCCCCCGACCCCCCCTAGCGGGAGTTTTATATGAGCAGTTCTTC. Its translation is CASSPRPPLAGVLYEQFF. The chain has TRBV27 and TRBJ2-1; 10 bases match TRBD2. CDR3 length equals 18 residues. Germline CDR1 MNHEY, CDR2 SMNVEV (reference sequence). J gave up 8 bases and V 6 bases, and 19 bases lay outside the gene matches.

V is TRBV19 and J is TRBJ2-1; D is unresolved. Germline assignment: CDR1 LNHDA and CDR2 SQIVND (reference sequence). V was clipped by 2 bases and J by 6 bases, with 11 bases between them. CDR3 length equals 14 residues. CDR3 nucleotides: TGTGCCAGTAGTATATCTCAGCGCAGCAATGAGCAGTTCTTC. Residues: CASSISQRSNEQFF.

The chain joins TRBV16 to TRBJ2-1; 9 bases map to TRBD2. Germline V gene data show CDR1 as KGHSY and CDR2 as FQNENV. V lost 2 bases and J lost 2; bases outside the gene matches: 7. The CDR3 runs to 17 residues. This chain's CDR3 is CASSQAGGPDAYNEQFF. The CDR3 DNA sequence: TGTGCCAGCAGCCAAGCGGGAGGGCCTGATGCCTACAATGAGCAGTTCTTC.

The chain recombines TRBV29-1 with TRBJ1-2, with D hard to call. The CDR3 contains 14 residues. CDR1 and CDR2 (germline): SQVTM, ANQGSEA. Trimming stripped 3 bases from V and 1 base from J, with 12 bases between. CDR3 amino acids: CSVDDEGDNYGYTF. CDR3 nucleotides: TGCAGCGTTGATGATGAGGGAGATAACTATGGCTACACCTTC.

This clone was observed a single time. The J gene is TRBJ2-3, the V gene TRBV4-2, with D unresolved. The ends were cut back, 1 base at V and 5 bases at J, with 13 bases in the middle. The CDR3 is 15 residues long. Germline assignment: CDR1 LGHNA and CDR2 YNFKEQ. CDR3 in DNA: TGTGCCAGCAGCCAAGCCGAACAGCCTCAAGATACGCAGTATTTT. Encoded protein: CASSQAEQPQDTQYF.

The rearrangement joins TRBV15 to TRBJ1-6; D not certain. Trimming shortened V by 3 bases and J by 10 bases, and 10 bases separated the two germline ends. This CDR3 is 13 amino acids long. Per the germline V gene, CDR1 is LNHNV and CDR2 is YYDKDF (reference sequence). CDR3 protein: CATSRKQRSPLHF. The CDR3 DNA reads TGTGCCACCAGCAGGAAACAGAGGTCACCCCTCCACTTT.

The chain couples TRBV19 to TRBJ1-2, with TRBD1 as a possible D gene (5 bases). Germline values: CDR1 LNHDA, CDR2 SQIVND (reference sequence). V lost 7 bases to trimming and J lost 2 bases, with 17 bases between them. The CDR3 has 15 residues. CDR3 DNA sequence: TGTGCCAGTACTTTGGGGCAGGCCCGAAACTATGGCTACACCTTC. Protein sequence: CASTLGQARNYGYTF.

The rearrangement links TRBV5-1 to TRBJ2-5; 12 bases map to TRBD1. Germline V gene data show CDR1 as SGHRS and CDR2 as YFSETQ. The CDR3 contains 17 residues. V lost 3 bases to trimming and J lost 4 bases; unmatched junction nucleotides: 10. The CDR3 sequence: CASSSGTGTGGRETQYF. DNA of the CDR3: TGCGCCAGCAGCTCAGGAACCGGGACAGGGGGCAGAGAGACCCAGTACTTC.

This clone was seen once. The chain carries TRBV10-3 and TRBJ2-3; 14 positions match TRBD2. The length of the CDR3 is 17 residues. CDR1 and CDR2 (germline): ENHRY, SYGVKD. V lost 8 bases and J lost 1; bases outside the gene matches: 8. The CDR3 nucleotides are TGTGCCATCCGTCGGGGACTAGCGGGGGCCGGCACAGATACGCAGTATTTT. It yields the protein CAIRRGLAGAGTDTQYF.

This clone showed up just once. The J gene is TRBJ2-2, the V gene TRBV29-1; D perhaps matches TRBD2 (5 bases). This CDR3 has 12 residues. V was clipped by 8 bases and J by 0 bases, with 7 bases between them. Germline assignment: CDR1 SQVTM and CDR2 ANQGSEA. The DNA of the CDR3 is TGCAGCTCGGGGACGAACACCGGGGAGCTGTTTTTT. As protein: CSSGTNTGELFF.

The chain links TRBV30 to TRBJ2-2; D remains unclear. The CDR3 totals 12 residues. Per the germline V gene, CDR1 is GTSNPN and CDR2 is SVGIG (reference sequence). V gave up 4 bases and J gave up 6 bases, with 9 bases separating them. The CDR3 DNA reads as TGTGCCTGGAATACTGTGGCCGGGGAGCTGTTTTTT. Its translation: CAWNTVAGELFF.

The J gene is TRBJ1-2, the V gene TRBV6-5; tentative D call: TRBD1 (5 bases). V was cut by 2 bases and J by 4 bases, with 17 bases left in between. Germline V gene sequence: CDR1 MNHEY, CDR2 SVGAGI. The CDR3 is 16 residues long. The CDR3 region is CASSYPRPQGSYGYTF. CDR3 sequence (DNA): TGTGCCAGCAGTTACCCCAGGCCCCAGGGAAGCTATGGCTACACCTTC.

V is TRBV6-5 and J is TRBJ1-5; tentatively, D is TRBD1 (5 bases). Trimming cost V 7 bases and J 7 bases, with 14 bases left between them. There are 13 residues in the CDR3. CDR1 is MNHEY and CDR2 is SVGAGI in the germline V gene. CDR3 nucleotides: TGTGCCAGCACCGGGACCTTCGGCCAGCCCCAGCATTTT. Translation: CASTGTFGQPQHF.

This clone was recorded a few times. This chain connects TRBV6-5 to TRBJ2-1, with 7 bases aligning to TRBD2. The CDR3 length is 16 residues. Trimming at V came to 3 bases and at J to 8 bases, leaving 13 bases not matched to a gene. Germline V lookup: CDR1 MNHEY, CDR2 SVGAGI. The CDR3 is CASSYVGGVGRDEQFF. For the CDR3, the DNA is TGTGCCAGCAGTTATGTGGGGGGGGTCGGACGAGATGAGCAGTTCTTC.

The chain is built from TRBV25-1 and TRBJ2-3; 8 bases map to TRBD1. The germline V gene encodes CDR1 MGHDK and CDR2 SYGVNS. The ends lost 6 bases at V and 2 bases at J; junction bases unmatched: 1. The CDR3 spans 13 residues. The CDR3 sequence is CASRDRDTDTQYF. The DNA of the CDR3 is TGTGCCAGCAGGGACAGGGACACAGATACGCAGTATTTT.

This chain links TRBV10-1 with TRBJ2-6; 9 nucleotides match TRBD1. The V gene end was trimmed by 8 bases and the J gene end by 0 bases; junction bases not matched to a gene: 8. This CDR3 has 17 residues. CDR1 and CDR2 from the germline V gene are WNHNN and SYGVQD (reference sequence). The CDR3: CASQMGQGYSGANVLTF. The CDR3 region has the DNA TGCGCCAGCCAGATGGGACAGGGTTACTCTGGGGCCAACGTCCTGACTTTC.

The chain uses TRBV27 and TRBJ2-7; 12 bases are a match to TRBD2. Unmatched junction bases numbered 1, after V lost 6 bases and J lost 4 bases. CDR1 and CDR2 (germline): MNHEY, SMNVEV (reference sequence). The length of the CDR3 is 13 residues. The CDR3 sequence is CASRGLAGYEQYF. In DNA form, the CDR3 reads TGTGCCAGCAGAGGACTAGCGGGATACGAGCAGTACTTC.